These 30 T cell receptor beta chains share one sample of origin, sequenced in a study of blood T cell repertoires in COVID-19. TCRdb keeps only in-frame clones here, not all; method: immunoSEQ multiplex PCR. Of approximately 150,000 clones listed, 80% to 85% are singletons. The sample comprised peripheral blood. The receptor set was obtained from a man in his 70s with active or convalescent COVID-19.

V is TRBV11-2 and J is TRBJ2-1; D not certain. This CDR3 has 13 amino acids. Germline-derived CDR1 and CDR2 are SGHAT and FQNNGV. Trimming stripped 4 bases from V and 2 bases from J, with 6 bases between. The CDR3 region is CASSYDTYNEQFF. CDR3 DNA sequence: TGTGCCAGCAGCTACGACACCTACAATGAGCAGTTCTTC.

This clone showed up just once. This sequence joins TRBV3-1 (or the pseudogene TRBV3-2) and TRBJ2-7; TRBD1 matches at 10 bases. Trimming removed 8 bases from V and 4 bases from J; junction bases left unmatched: 5. Germline V gives CDR1 LGHDT, CDR2 YNNKEL (reference sequence). This CDR3 spans 13 amino acids. In DNA, the CDR3 is TGTGCCAGCGCCGACAGGGGGCTTTACGAGCAGTACTTC. This codes for CASADRGLYEQYF.

The genes are TRBV7-6 and TRBJ2-1, with 10 bases fitting TRBD2. This CDR3 is 15 amino acids long. V dropped 4 bases and J dropped 6; count of bases not matched to a gene: 6. Germline CDR1 SGHVS, CDR2 FNYEAQ. CDR3 protein: CASSSGTSVPNEQFF. CDR3 bases: TGTGCCAGCAGCTCAGGGACTAGCGTTCCCAATGAGCAGTTCTTC.

Of note for this clone: Other DNA sequences of this sample code for an identical CDR3. This chain uses TRBV9 with TRBJ1-2; 8 bases are a match to TRBD1. Germline CDR1 SGDLS, CDR2 YYNGEE. The CDR3 spans 14 residues. Trimming removed 0 bases from V and 2 bases from J; junction bases left unmatched: 0. The DNA for the CDR3 is TGTGCCAGCAGCGTAGGACAGGGGAACTATGGCTACACCTTC. It is translated as CASSVGQGNYGYTF. The variable domain in full, completed from reference TRBV9 and TRBJ1-2, reads DSGVTQTPKHLITATGQRVTLRCSPRSGDLSVYWYQQSLDQGLQFLIQYYNGEERAKGNILERFSAQQFPDLHSELNLSSLELGDSALYFCASSVGQGNYGYTFGSGTRLTVV.

The J gene is TRBJ2-5, the V gene TRBV11-2; D may be TRBD2 (6 bases). The germline gives CDR1 SGHAT, CDR2 FQNNGV. This CDR3 contains 16 residues. The V end was cut by 0 bases, the J end by 5 bases, with 16 bases between. The DNA of the CDR3 is TGTGCCAGCAGCTTAGAGGGGGGTCCCAGGCTTGAGACCCAGTACTTC. Protein: CASSLEGGPRLETQYF.

This chain links TRBV6-5 with TRBJ1-3, with 8 bases fitting TRBD1. This CDR3 has 15 amino acids. Per germline, CDR1 MNHEY and CDR2 SVGAGI. V dropped 8 bases and J dropped 2; count of bases not matched to a gene: 8. CDR3 sequence: CASGAGGFPGNTIYF. Written as DNA, the CDR3 is TGTGCCAGCGGGGCAGGGGGCTTTCCTGGAAACACCATATATTTT.

This chain connects TRBV27 to TRBJ1-6, with 9 nucleotides matching TRBD1. This CDR3 comprises 16 residues. Looked up from germline, CDR1 is MNHEY and CDR2 is SMNVEV (reference sequence). V was pared by 3 bases and J by 9 bases, with 9 bases of the junction left unmatched. The CDR3 bases are TGTGCCAGCAGTTTGGCTAGGACAGGGGTGTTTTCACCCCTCCACTTT. Encoded protein: CASSLARTGVFSPLHF.

The chain employs TRBV9 and TRBJ1-1, with 7 bases matching TRBD1. Germline V lookup: CDR1 SGDLS, CDR2 YYNGEE. CDR3 length: 14 residues. V trimming: 0 bases; J trimming: 8 bases; junction bases outside the gene matches: 7. The CDR3 DNA sequence: TGTGCCAGCAGCGTAGGTGGACAGGCGGTAGAAGCTTTCTTT. Its translation: CASSVGGQAVEAFF.

The CDR3 DNA follows: TGTGCCAGCAGTTCCTCGACAGGGGCTGGCTACACCTTC. The encoded protein is CASSSSTGAGYTF. J is TRBJ1-2 and V is TRBV12-3 or TRBV12-4; 8 bases are shared with TRBD1. The CDR3 runs to 13 residues. J gave up 7 bases and V 4 bases, and 5 bases lay outside the gene matches.

The CDR3 here is CASSVAPTAMNTEAFF. The CDR3 DNA reads TGTGCCAGCAGCGTAGCCCCCACAGCCATGAACACTGAAGCTTTCTTT. The V and J genes are TRBV9 and TRBJ1-1, with D uncertain. V shed 0 bases and J shed 0 bases, with 12 bases lying between them. This CDR3 region has 16 residues. Germline assignment: CDR1 SGDLS and CDR2 YYNGEE.

The chain is built from TRBV27 and TRBJ2-4; possibly TRBD1 for D (5 bases). From germline, CDR1 is MNHEY and CDR2 SMNVEV (reference sequence). Between the trimmed V and J ends, which lost 5 bases and 8 bases, there was a span of 16 bases. This CDR3 is built from 14 residues. In DNA, the CDR3 is TGTGCCAGCAGTCTAAATAGGGGCTGGGACATTCAGTACTTC. Translating gives CASSLNRGWDIQYF.

This CDR3 is CASSILSGASGAVEQFF. CDR3 DNA sequence: TGTGCCAGTAGTATTCTTTCTGGGGCTAGCGGAGCGGTTGAGCAGTTCTTC. V gene TRBV19 combines with J gene TRBJ2-1; 7 bases agree with TRBD2. Trimming at V came to 3 bases and at J to 9 bases, leaving 17 bases not matched to a gene. From germline, CDR1 is LNHDA and CDR2 SQIVND (reference sequence). The CDR3 is 17 amino acids.

The CDR3 here is CASSLGQGRGATNEKLFF. In DNA, the CDR3 is TGTGCCAGCAGCCTCGGACAGGGTAGAGGAGCAACTAATGAAAAACTGTTTTTT. The V and J genes are TRBV7-9 and TRBJ1-4; 8 bases align to TRBD1. The CDR3 consists of 18 residues. Trimming at V came to 5 bases and at J to 0 bases, leaving 11 bases not matched to a gene. Germline lookup yields CDR1 SEHNR and CDR2 FQNEAQ (reference sequence).

This clone was seen a handful of times. The chain carries TRBV9 and TRBJ2-3; 7 nucleotides line up with TRBD1. CDR3 length equals 16 residues. J gave up 4 bases and V 3 bases, and 11 bases lay outside the gene matches. Germline assignment: CDR1 SGDLS and CDR2 YYNGEE. The DNA of the CDR3 is TGTGCCAGCAGCGACGGGGTGACAGGGTCGGCAGATACGCAGTATTTT. This codes for CASSDGVTGSADTQYF.

The CDR3 DNA sequence: TGTGCCAGCAGTTACTCGCGGGAAGAAGGCTATGGCTACACCTTC. Its protein product is CASSYSREEGYGYTF. V is TRBV6-5 and J is TRBJ1-2; D is ambiguous. The germline V gene encodes CDR1 MNHEY and CDR2 SVGAGI. The CDR3 spans 15 residues. V was clipped by 0 bases and J by 4 bases, with 12 bases between them.

The chain joins TRBV4-1 to TRBJ1-3; D is perhaps TRBD1 (5 bases). Per the germline V gene, CDR1 is MGHRA and CDR2 is YSYEKL. This CDR3 has 18 amino acids. The ends were cut back, 0 bases at V and 5 bases at J, with 20 bases in the middle. CDR3 amino acids: CASSQDRGSDGGRNTIYF. In nucleotides, the CDR3 is TGCGCCAGCAGCCAAGACCGTGGTTCGGACGGGGGAAGAAACACCATATATTTT.

This chain joins TRBV29-1 and TRBJ2-2; tentative D call: TRBD1 (5 bases). V lost 7 bases and J lost 3, with 9 bases in between. The CDR3 extends over 12 amino acids. CDR1 and CDR2 from the germline V gene are SQVTM and ANQGSEA. The DNA of the CDR3 is TGCAGCGCCGACAGCTACACCGGGGAGCTGTTTTTT. Translation: CSADSYTGELFF.

In this sample, this clone turned up a few times. The V call is TRBV12-5, the J call TRBJ2-1, with 12 bases identical to TRBD2. The CDR3 loop spans 19 amino acids. Germline V CDR1 and CDR2: LGHNT, FRNRAP. The junction had 19 bases not matched to a gene; V was cut back by 6 bases and J by 7 bases. CDR3 region: CASGRSGLAGSAGLNEQFF. In DNA, the CDR3 is TGTGCTAGTGGCCGCTCGGGACTAGCGGGCTCCGCCGGTTTAAATGAGCAGTTCTTC.

The V gene is TRBV5-4, the J gene TRBJ1-2, with a tentative D call TRBD1 (5 bases). Deletions cut 6 bases from V and 1 base from J, with 10 bases between. There are 13 residues in the CDR3. Germline V gives CDR1 SGHNT, CDR2 YYREEE (reference sequence). CDR3 bases: TGTGCCAGCATGGACACTAATAACTATGGCTACACCTTC. Translating gives CASMDTNNYGYTF.

This clone was observed a few times. This rearrangement joins TRBV7-9 to TRBJ2-1, with 8 positions matching TRBD1. Trimming at V came to 7 bases and at J to 16 bases, leaving 12 bases not matched to a gene. CDR1 and CDR2 (germline): SEHNR, FQNEAQ (reference sequence). This CDR3 is built from 12 residues. CDR3 DNA sequence: TGTGCCAGCAACCGGGACAGGTCAATCTCTTTCTTC. It is translated as CASNRDRSISFF.

The chain employs TRBV19 and TRBJ1-3; no firm D call. CDR1 and CDR2 from the germline V gene are LNHDA and SQIVND (reference sequence). The CDR3 has 15 amino acids. The V and J ends lost 6 bases and 0 bases respectively, with 12 bases between them. CDR3 DNA sequence: TGTGCCAGTAGCACGATCCCAGACTCTGGAAACACCATATATTTT. Protein sequence: CASSTIPDSGNTIYF.

In its sample, this clone was seen a few times. The V gene is TRBV30, the J gene TRBJ1-2; 9 bases agree with TRBD1. This CDR3 region has 12 residues. CDR1 is GTSNPN, CDR2 SVGIG, per germline (reference sequence). Trimming took 3 bases from V and 7 from J; bases not matched to a gene: 3. CDR3 DNA: TGTGCCTGGAGCCTGGACAGGGGTGGCTACACCTTC. Translated, it gives CAWSLDRGGYTF. Full variable domain (outside the CDR3, taken from reference TRBV30 and TRBJ1-2): SQTIHQWPATLVQPVGSPLSLECTVEGTSNPNLYWYRQAAGRGLQLLFYSVGIGQISSEVPQNLSASRPQDRQFILSSKKLLLSDSGFYLCAWSLDRGGYTFGSGTRLTVV.

The CDR3 nucleotides are TGTGCCATCTCAATACTGGACAGAGCCCAAGAGACCCAGTACTTC. Protein sequence: CAISILDRAQETQYF. The chain links TRBV6-5 to TRBJ2-5; D may be TRBD1 (6 bases). The germline V gene encodes CDR1 MNHEY and CDR2 SVGAGI. The CDR3 has 15 amino acids. The ends were cut back, 10 bases at V and 1 base at J, with 19 bases in the middle.

This clone appeared a few times. The chain carries TRBV7-9 and TRBJ2-5; 7 bases line up with TRBD1. The germline V gene encodes CDR1 SEHNR and CDR2 FQNEAQ (reference sequence). The CDR3 is 15 residues long. V trimming: 2 bases; J trimming: 1 base; junction bases outside the gene matches: 4. Here the CDR3 reads CASSLRQGSQETQYF. The DNA for the CDR3 is TGTGCCAGCAGCTTAAGACAGGGATCCCAAGAGACCCAGTACTTC.

V gene TRBV6-6 combines with J gene TRBJ2-7; no firm D call. Germline V gives CDR1 MNHNY, CDR2 SVGAGI (reference sequence). The CDR3 consists of 13 residues. The V gene lost 5 bases and the J gene lost 2 bases, with 10 bases spanning the gap. As DNA, the CDR3 is TGTGCCAGCAGTCAAGCGCTTACCTACGAGCAGTACTTC. Translation gives CASSQALTYEQYF.

J is TRBJ1-4 and V is TRBV18, with a possible D match to TRBD1 (5 bases). CDR1 is KGHSH and CDR2 is LQKENI in the germline V gene. V lost 8 bases and J lost 4, with 14 bases in between. The CDR3 loop spans 14 amino acids. The CDR3 sequence is CASASDSVNEKLFF. As DNA, the CDR3 is TGTGCCAGCGCCTCCGACAGTGTTAATGAAAAACTGTTTTTT.

The chain links TRBV28 to TRBJ2-3; D gene unclear. CDR3 length: 13 amino acids. The V gene lost 6 bases and the J gene lost 2 bases, with 9 bases spanning the gap. Germline CDR1 reads MDHEN; CDR2 reads SYDVKM. The CDR3, as DNA: TGTGCCAGCAGCCCGTCTCTCACAGATACGCAGTATTTT. Translating gives CASSPSLTDTQYF.

The V call is TRBV19, the J call TRBJ1-2; tentatively, D is TRBD1 (5 bases). The CDR3 consists of 12 residues. CDR1 is LNHDA, CDR2 SQIVND, per germline (reference sequence). V was pared by 3 bases and J by 7 bases, with 9 bases between. The DNA of the CDR3 is TGTGCCAGTAGTATCCAGGGTGGTGGCTACACCTTC. Its protein is CASSIQGGGYTF.

This clone appeared a single time. The rearrangement joins TRBV7-8 to TRBJ2-2; 7 bases are a match to TRBD1. J lost 1 base, V lost 1 base, and 6 bases had no gene match. The CDR3 loop spans 17 amino acids. Germline assignment: CDR1 SGHVS and CDR2 FQNEAQ. The CDR3 DNA reads TGTGCCAGCAGCTTAGGTCAGGGGGTTGTGAACACCGGGGAGCTGTTTTTT. Translating gives CASSLGQGVVNTGELFF.

The chain recombines TRBV10-1 with TRBJ1-5; a possible D gene is TRBD1 (5 bases). Germline V gene lookup returns CDR1 WNHNN and CDR2 SYGVQD (reference sequence). This CDR3 is 12 amino acids long. The V and J ends lost 5 bases and 7 bases respectively, with 9 bases between them. The CDR3 sequence: CASSFKGQPQHF. The CDR3 coding sequence is TGCGCCAGCAGTTTCAAGGGGCAGCCCCAGCATTTT.